This TCR beta chain was recovered during a study of cytomegalovirus exposure and HLA in healthy donors. Across the study: Genotyping showed roughly 83% of 398 donors falling in the Caucasian-associated ancestry cluster.

Primers included in the PCR were 60 Vbeta and 13 Jbeta primers. Sequencing used immunoSEQ multiplex PCR; TCRdb keeps in-frame clones, though not all of them. The sample has 130,000 or so clones, about 8.5% seen once. The CDR3 covers 17 residues. CDR1 is SGHTA and CDR2 is FQGNSA in the germline V gene. Turning to this clone: The antigen is undetermined.

Study-level findings and limits: Follow-up analysis later connected one missense variant in DCLRE1C with trimming of TCR beta V- and J-genes. In a later analysis, TCR association rates varied by HLA locus: DRB1 most, HLA-C fewest. Analysis performed later showed TCR beta chains linked to HLA being more clonally expanded than equally common others.

Material for sequencing was PBMCs. This chain links TRBV7-2 with TRBJ2-5; 9 nucleotides align to TRBD2. The closer fit of TRBJ2-7 to the DNA end suggests the J call may be wrong. This clonotype was sampled from a man aged 35-49 years in good health and CMV-seronegative. The CDR3 coding sequence is TGTGCCAGCAGCTTAACGGTTCGTAGCGGGGGATTCTACGAGCAGTACTTC. Translating gives CASSLTVRSGGFYEQYF.